This record covers a single T cell receptor (beta chain). The entry originates in a study of blood T cell repertoires in COVID-19. Study details: The United States, Italy and Spain provided the acute and convalescent COVID-19 samples. Sample material is recorded as cDNA or gDNA derived from T cells, B-cell-depleted T cells, or PBMCs.

Assay used: immunoSEQ multiplex PCR; TCRdb lists only in-frame clones, some missing. The repertoire holds over 250,000 clones, with about 89% as singletons. Germline values: CDR1 SNHLY, CDR2 FYNNEI. The CDR3 is 14 amino acids. Trimming removed 1 base at V and 0 bases at J, with 6 bases between. The material sequenced was peripheral blood. V gene TRBV2 combines with J gene TRBJ2-5; D remains ambiguous. This sequence was found in a man aged 50 or older with acute or convalescent COVID-19. CDR3 region: CASSEDRYQETQYF. For the CDR3, the DNA is TGTGCCAGCAGTGAAGACAGATACCAAGAGACCCAGTACTTC.